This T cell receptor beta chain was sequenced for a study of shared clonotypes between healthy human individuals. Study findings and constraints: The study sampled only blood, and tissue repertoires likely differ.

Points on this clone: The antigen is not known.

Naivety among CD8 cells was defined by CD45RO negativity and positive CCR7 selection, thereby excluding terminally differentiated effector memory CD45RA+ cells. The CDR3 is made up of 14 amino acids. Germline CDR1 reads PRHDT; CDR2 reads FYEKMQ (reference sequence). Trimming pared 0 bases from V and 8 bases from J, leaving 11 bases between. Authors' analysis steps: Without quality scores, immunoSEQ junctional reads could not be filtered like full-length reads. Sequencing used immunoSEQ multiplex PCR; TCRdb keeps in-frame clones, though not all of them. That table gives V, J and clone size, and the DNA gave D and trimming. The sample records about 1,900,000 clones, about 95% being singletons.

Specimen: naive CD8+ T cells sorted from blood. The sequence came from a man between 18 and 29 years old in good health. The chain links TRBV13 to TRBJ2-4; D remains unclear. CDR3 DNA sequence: TGTGCCAGCAGCTTAGGGTCTAGGAGCGACATTCAGTACTTC. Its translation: CASSLGSRSDIQYF.